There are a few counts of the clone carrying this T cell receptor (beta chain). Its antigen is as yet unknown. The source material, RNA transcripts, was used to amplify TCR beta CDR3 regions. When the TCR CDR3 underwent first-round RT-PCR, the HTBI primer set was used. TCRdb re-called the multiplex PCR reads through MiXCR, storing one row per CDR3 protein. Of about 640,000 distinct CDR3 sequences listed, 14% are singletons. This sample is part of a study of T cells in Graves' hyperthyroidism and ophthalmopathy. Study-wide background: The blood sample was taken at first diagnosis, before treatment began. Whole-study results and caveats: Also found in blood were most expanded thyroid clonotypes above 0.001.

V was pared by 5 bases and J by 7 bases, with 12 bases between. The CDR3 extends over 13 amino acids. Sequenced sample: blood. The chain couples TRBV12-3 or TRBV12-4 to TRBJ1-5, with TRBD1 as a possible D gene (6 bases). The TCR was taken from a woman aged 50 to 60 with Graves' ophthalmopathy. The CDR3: CASSTGGQQPQHF. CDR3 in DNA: TGTGCCAGCAGTACGGGGGGCCAGCAGCCCCAGCATTTT.